The sequence of this T cell receptor beta chain was determined in a study of T cells in Graves' hyperthyroidism and ophthalmopathy. Disease lasting under 3 months, a NOSPECS grade of at least 4, and a Clinical Activity Score of at least 3 were features of the ophthalmopathy patients. Patients with uncontrolled infections, other autoimmune diseases, pregnancy or lactation were excluded. Study observations and caveats: Most clonotypes that expanded in the thyroid above 0.001 also showed up in blood.

Researchers took RNA transcripts and amplified the TCR beta CDR3 regions from them. The TCR CDR3 first-round RT-PCR relied on the HTBI primer set. TCRdb processed the multiplex PCR reads anew with MiXCR; each CDR3 protein has one entry. This table has some 650,000 distinct CDR3 sequences, around 15% appearing once. A word on this clonotype: The antigen remains undetermined.

Specimen: blood. The sequence was obtained from a woman aged 40-49 years with Graves' ophthalmopathy.

The CDR3 reads CASSFLRAAGARNEQFF. CDR3 nucleotides: TGTGCCAGCAGCTTCTTACGGGCAGCGGGGGCGCGCAATGAGCAGTTCTTC. The gene calls are TRBV5-6 and TRBJ2-1; 8 bases align to TRBD2. With V trimmed by 2 bases and J by 6 bases, 13 bases remained unmatched. The germline V gene has CDR1 SGHDT and CDR2 YYEEEE. This CDR3 region has 17 residues. Based on the CDR3 plus reference TRBV5-6 and TRBJ2-1, the full variable domain is DAGVTQSPTHLIKTRGQQVTLRCSPKSGHDTVSWYQQALGQGPQFIFQYYEEEERQRGNFPDRFSGHQFPNYSSELNVNALLLGDSALYLCASSFLRAAGARNEQFFGPGTRLTVL.